These T cell receptor beta chains were read from a single sample in a study of T cells in Graves' hyperthyroidism and ophthalmopathy. One entry per CDR3 protein results from TCRdb running MiXCR on the multiplex PCR reads. The sample holds 500,000 to 550,000 distinct CDR3 sequences, 20% seen once. The material sequenced was blood. These receptors were collected from a man between 18 and 35 years old with Graves' hyperthyroidism. Both conserved end residues are part of each CDR3. A D gene is named only where the DNA matches it firmly. Where a row states a size, it is once, few, many or the class of an expanded clone; other rows omit it.

>TRBV27|-|TRBJ1-1|-
TGTGCCAGCACTTCATCAATCGGACACCTGAACACTGAAGCTTTCTTT
CASTSSIGHLNTEAFF
>TRBV4-1|-|TRBJ2-7|many
TGCGCCAGCAGCCAGTTTTCGGGCTCCTACGAGCAGTACTTC
CASSQFSGSYEQYF
>TRBV4-2|-|TRBJ1-2|-
TGTGCCAGCAGCCAAGTTTTTTCGCAGGGTGACAATGGCTACACCTTC
CASSQVFSQGDNGYTF
>TRBV12-3/TRBV12-4|-|TRBJ1-2|many
TGTGCCAGCAGTATGGGCCCAGGCTATGGCTACACCTTC
CASSMGPGYGYTF
>TRBV12-3/TRBV12-4|-|TRBJ1-3|many
TGTGCCAGCAGTTTTGGGGCCGATTCTCGCTCTGGAAACACCATATATTTT
CASSFGADSRSGNTIYF
>TRBV13|-|TRBJ1-3|few
TGTGCCAGCAGCTATGGACGCTCTGGAAACACCATATATTTT
CASSYGRSGNTIYF
>TRBV6-2/TRBV6-3|-|TRBJ1-2|many
TGTGCCAGCAGTTTTGCCGGGGACGGCTACACCTTC
CASSFAGDGYTF
>TRBV19|-|TRBJ1-1|many
TGTGCCAGTAGTTGGGGCATGAACACTGAAGCTTTCTTT
CASSWGMNTEAFF
>TRBV13|-|TRBJ2-5|-
TGTGCCAGCAGCTTACGCAGAAAAGAGACCCAGTACTTC
CASSLRRKETQYF
>TRBV11-3|TRBD1|TRBJ2-7|-
TGTGCCAGCAGCCCCCGGGACAGAATTTCCTACGAGCAGTACTTC
CASSPRDRISYEQYF
>TRBV28|TRBD1|TRBJ2-7|many
TGTGCCAGCAGTTTAGAGCCGACAGGGTCTTACGAGCAGTACTTC
CASSLEPTGSYEQYF
>TRBV6-1|TRBD2|TRBJ2-5|many
TGTGCCAGCATCAATGGGAGGACTAGCGGGGGTCAAGAGACCCAGTACTTC
CASINGRTSGGQETQYF
>TRBV28|-|TRBJ2-7|few
TGTGCCAGCTCCCGGACCCCGAGCCAGTACTTC
CASSRTPSQYF
>TRBV11-2|TRBD1|TRBJ2-2|few
TGTGCCAGCAGAGCCGGTGGACAGGGACACGGGGAGCTGTTTTTT
CASRAGGQGHGELFF
>TRBV28|-|TRBJ1-3|many
TGTGCCAGCAGTTTATGGAACGGGAGACCTGGAAACACCATATATTTT
CASSLWNGRPGNTIYF
>TRBV28|TRBD1|TRBJ1-5|many
TGTGCCAGCAGTTTATGGGGGACAGGGAGTACCAATCAGCCCCAGCATTTT
CASSLWGTGSTNQPQHF
>TRBV6-5|TRBD1|TRBJ1-1|many
TGTGCCAGCAGTATTCAGGGGGCTGAAGCTTTCTTT
CASSIQGAEAFF
>TRBV5-1|-|TRBJ1-3|many
TGCGCCAGCAGCGCTGATCGGGGGGCTGGAAACACCATATATTTT
CASSADRGAGNTIYF
>TRBV7-2|-|TRBJ2-7|once
TGTGCCAGCAGCCCCATAGAAGGTTCCTACGAGCAGTACTTC
CASSPIEGSYEQYF
>TRBV13|TRBD2|TRBJ2-2|-
TGTGCCAGCAGCTTTGCGGGGGGGCCGGAGGAGCTGTTTTTT
CASSFAGGPEELFF
>TRBV20-1|-|TRBJ2-7|once
TGCAGTGCTAGAGTCCCGGGACTTGACGAGCAGTACTTC
CSARVPGLDEQYF
>TRBV28|-|TRBJ1-1|-
TGTGCCAGCAGTCACCCTGGGAGCACTGAAGCTTTCTTT
CASSHPGSTEAFF
>TRBV6-2/TRBV6-3|-|TRBJ2-7|many
TGTGCCAGCAGTTACGCCCAACCCCGGATCCTTCCTACCTCCGAGCAGTACTTC
CASSYAQPRILPTSEQYF
>TRBV6-1|-|TRBJ1-1|many
TGTGCCAGCAGTGAAGTAGGGGGGACTGAAGCTTTCTTT
CASSEVGGTEAFF
>TRBV30|-|TRBJ2-7|many
TGTGCCTGGAGTCTGGGCAGTTCCTACGAGCAGTACTTC
CAWSLGSSYEQYF
>TRBV2|TRBD1|TRBJ1-1|many
TGTGCCAGCAGTGACGCAGGGGGCCCTGAAGCTTTCTTT
CASSDAGGPEAFF
>TRBV6-2/TRBV6-3|-|TRBJ1-3|-
TGTGCCAGCAGTTACGAGTCTGGAAACACCATATATTTT
CASSYESGNTIYF
>TRBV9|-|TRBJ2-4|-
TGTGCCAGCAGCGTAGACCCCGAGACCCAGGGGAACATTCAGTACTTC
CASSVDPETQGNIQYF
>TRBV12-3/TRBV12-4|-|TRBJ2-5|-
TGTGCCAGCAGTTTGTCCAGCGTAAGTGAGACCCAGTACTTC
CASSLSSVSETQYF
>TRBV30|-|TRBJ2-5|many
TGTGCCTGGAGTGGGGGGAGACCAGAGACCCAGTACTTC
CAWSGGRPETQYF
>TRBV5-1|TRBD2|TRBJ2-5|-
TGCGCCAGCAGCGCCGGGCATGCGGGGGGGGAGACCCAGTACTTC
CASSAGHAGGETQYF
>TRBV20-1|TRBD1|TRBJ1-5|-
TGCAGTGCTACGGGACAGGGGAATCGTGCGCCCCAGCATTTT
CSATGQGNRAPQHF
>TRBV5-4|TRBD1|TRBJ1-1|-
TGTGCCAGCAGCCCTACAGGGGGCACGAACACTGAAGCTTTCTTT
CASSPTGGTNTEAFF
>TRBV5-1|-|TRBJ2-5|many
TGCGCCAGCAGCTTGGCCATCAGCCAAGAGACCCAGTACTTC
CASSLAISQETQYF
>TRBV6-1|TRBD1|TRBJ2-2|many
TGTGCCAGCAGTGTGACAGGGGGCGCTTGGTCCGGGGAGCTGTTTTTT
CASSVTGGAWSGELFF
>TRBV7-2|-|TRBJ1-5|many
TGTGCCAGCAGCCCACAGGGTGGGAGCTATCAGCCCCAGCATTTT
CASSPQGGSYQPQHF
>TRBV6-5|TRBD2|TRBJ2-7|-
TGTGCCAGCAGTTACGCTAGCGGGGCGTACTACGAGCAGTACTTC
CASSYASGAYYEQYF
>TRBV6-2/TRBV6-3|-|TRBJ2-5|few
TGTGCCAGCAGTTACCCTACCGGACTACCACAAGAGACCCAGTACTTC
CASSYPTGLPQETQYF
>TRBV28|TRBD1|TRBJ1-5|-
TGTGCCAGCAGTTCCATGACAGGGACCAATCAGCCCCAGCATTTT
CASSSMTGTNQPQHF
>TRBV6-1|TRBD1|TRBJ1-5|many
TGTGCCAGCAGAAGGGGACAGGGCAATCAGCCCCAGCATTTT
CASRRGQGNQPQHF
>TRBV30|-|TRBJ1-1|few
TGTGCCTGGAGTTCCGGTGGTGAAGCTTTCTTT
CAWSSGGEAFF
>TRBV19|-|TRBJ1-1|-
TGTGCCGGTAGTCCCCCTGGGGCGGCAGAAGCTTTCTTT
CAGSPPGAAEAFF
>TRBV7-2|-|TRBJ2-7|-
TGTGCCAGCAGCTTAGTGAACAGTCCTTCCTACGAGCAGTACTTC
CASSLVNSPSYEQYF
>TRBV3-1|-|TRBJ1-5|-
TGTGCCAGCAGCCAAGGGGGCCAAGCTTTTCAGCCCCAGCATTTT
CASSQGGQAFQPQHF
>TRBV27|-|TRBJ2-2|many
TGTGCCAGCAGTCGGACGGCGAACACCGGGGAGCTGTTTTTT
CASSRTANTGELFF
>TRBV20-1|-|TRBJ1-2|many
TGCAGTGCTAGAAAAGGAGGGAGCTATGGCTACACCTTC
CSARKGGSYGYTF
>TRBV6-1|-|TRBJ1-1|many
TGTGCCAGCAGTGGGCGGTTGAACACTGAAGCTTTCTTT
CASSGRLNTEAFF
>TRBV28|-|TRBJ1-1|many
TGTGCCAGCAGTCAATCATCCGGGACGCAATTCACTGAAGCTTTCTTT
CASSQSSGTQFTEAFF
>TRBV20-1|TRBD2|TRBJ2-7|many
TGCAGTGCTAGAGAGGGAAAACTAGCGGGCCTCCTACGCGAGCAGTACTTC
CSAREGKLAGLLREQYF
>TRBV30|-|TRBJ1-2|many
TGTGCCTGGAACGCAGGGGAGGGCTATGGCTACACCTTC
CAWNAGEGYGYTF
>TRBV6-5|-|TRBJ2-7|-
TGTGCCAGCAGTTACTCGATATACAAGCCCGGCGAGCAGTACTTC
CASSYSIYKPGEQYF
>TRBV30|-|TRBJ1-2|-
TGTGCCTGGAGCGACGGCTATGGCTACACCTTC
CAWSDGYGYTF
>TRBV6-9|-|TRBJ1-1|-
TGTGCCAGCAGCTTAAGGCCCGGGGGGGGGATCACTGAAGCTTTCTTT
CASSLRPGGGITEAFF
>TRBV5-1|-|TRBJ2-2|-
TGCGCCAGCAGCTTGGGGCAGATTAACACCGGGGAGCTGTTTTTT
CASSLGQINTGELFF